These 15 T cell receptor beta chains originate from one sample sequenced in a study of post-analysis software for immune sequencing data (dated by TCRdb to about 2015). Their target antigens are unknown. The library was made by PCR. The instrument given in TCRdb is Illumina HiSeq 2500. To reduce PCR and sequencing biases, unique molecular identifiers were built into the TCR beta cDNA libraries. The public sequencing data were trimmed at Q25 with fastp and processed into clonotypes with MiXCR by TCRdb, which kept only in-frame beta chains. Each record represents a unique CDR3 protein, reported with the most common genes and DNA among its rows. Present in this sample are under 900,000 distinct CDR3 sequences, approximately 57% of which were seen just once. Around 4.5% of the sample rests with the top ten. What the study reported, not specific to this receptor: Roughly 5 TRBV segments, including TRBV5-6, TRBV5-1 and TRBV20-1, were significantly more frequent in patients than controls.

Input material: blood. All receptors come from a girl aged 5-17 years with multiple sclerosis.

This chain joins TRBV5-4 and TRBJ2-1, with D possibly being TRBD1 (6 bases). Germline V gene lookup returns CDR1 SGHNT and CDR2 YYREEE (reference sequence). V lost 4 bases and J 7 bases, leaving 18 bases between the germline ends. CDR3 length: 15 amino acids. The CDR3 region has the DNA TGTGCCAGCAGCCCGGACACAGGGTGGGAGAATGAGCAGTTCTTC. Amino acid sequence: CASSPDTGWENEQFF. The full variable domain, in which reference TRBV5-4 and TRBJ2-1 provide the parts outside the CDR3, is ETGVTQSPTHLIKTRGQQVTLRCSSQSGHNTVSWYQQALGQGPQFIFQYYREEENGRGNFPPRFSGLQFPNYSSELNVNALELDDSALYLCASSPDTGWENEQFFGPGTRLTVL.

This chain uses TRBV3-1 with TRBJ1-1, with 8 positions matching TRBD1. The CDR3 totals 16 residues. Germline V gene lookup returns CDR1 LGHDT and CDR2 YNNKEL (reference sequence). Trimming took 0 bases from V and 5 from J; bases not matched to a gene: 8. Here the CDR3 DNA reads TGTGCCAGCAGCCAAGATCTTCGGACAGGGAGGACTGAAGCTTTCTTT. Its protein is CASSQDLRTGRTEAFF.

This chain uses TRBV20-1 with TRBJ1-2; weak D call: TRBD1 (5 bases). V gave up 6 bases and J gave up 6 bases, with 17 bases separating them. CDR1 and CDR2 (germline): DFQATT, SNEGSKA (reference sequence). The CDR3 covers 13 residues. The CDR3 sequence is CSAGGTVLDGYTF. The CDR3 DNA sequence: TGCAGTGCGGGGGGGACGGTTCTAGATGGCTACACCTTC.

Details on this clonotype: The junction departs from the called germline gene at one end, perhaps through a read error. This chain connects TRBV7-8 to TRBJ2-6, with D possibly being TRBD1 (5 bases). The CDR3 is 19 amino acids. Germline V gene sequence: CDR1 SGHVS, CDR2 FQNEAQ. The CDR3 DNA reads as TGTGCCAGCGGCTTAGGGGATCCGTGGCTGACCTCTGGGGCCAACGTCCTGACTTTC. It translates to CASGLGDPWLTSGANVLTF. Combining the CDR3 with reference TRBV7-8 and TRBJ2-6 gives the whole variable domain GAGVSQSPRYKVAKRGQDVALRCDPISGHVSLFWYQQALGQGPEFLTYFQNEAQLDKSGLPSDRFFAERPEGSVSTLKIQRTQQEDSAVYLCASGLGDPWLTSGANVLTFGAGSRLTVL.

This clonotype showed up just a few times. The chain joins TRBV2 to TRBJ2-1, with TRBD2 as a possible D gene (5 bases). This CDR3 has 14 residues. Trimming left V 6 bases short and J 0 bases short, with 9 bases between. CDR1 is SNHLY, CDR2 FYNNEI, per germline. CDR3 sequence reads: CASRRRVSYNEQFF. CDR3 nucleotides: TGTGCCAGCAGACGGCGGGTCTCCTACAATGAGCAGTTCTTC.

The J gene is TRBJ1-5, the V gene TRBV6-2 or TRBV6-3, with TRBD1 as a possible D gene (5 bases). Germline V CDR1 and CDR2: MNHEY, SVGEGT. The CDR3 has 15 amino acids. Trimming took 3 bases from V and 1 from J, leaving 10 bases between them. The CDR3 DNA reads as TGTGCCAGCAGTTATGAGGGGATGAGCAATCAGCCCCAGCATTTT. Translation: CASSYEGMSNQPQHF.

The genes are TRBV7-3 and TRBJ2-4; no clear D gene. The CDR3 covers 17 residues. V dropped 1 base and J dropped 3 bases, with 16 bases sitting between them. Germline CDR1 and CDR2: SGHTA and FQGTGA. CDR3 DNA: TGTGCCAGCAGCTTAATGGCAGGACCTTTTGACAAAAACATTCAGTACTTC. Encoded protein: CASSLMAGPFDKNIQYF. Complete variable domain (other parts from reference TRBV7-3 and TRBJ2-4): GAGVSQTPSNKVTEKGKYVELRCDPISGHTALYWYRQSLGQGPEFLIYFQGTGAADDSGLPNDRFFAVRPEGSVSTLKIQRTERGDSAVYLCASSLMAGPFDKNIQYFGAGTRLSVL.

This clonotype was observed a handful of times. V is TRBV28 and J is TRBJ2-7; unclear D gene. The CDR3 has 15 residues. In germline, CDR1 is MDHEN, CDR2 SYDVKM. Trimming removed 4 bases at V and 1 base at J, with 14 bases between. CDR3 nucleotide sequence: TGTGCCAGCAGTTACATTTCTACAGTATCCTACGAGCAGTACTTC. This sequence encodes CASSYISTVSYEQYF.

This clonotype was counted between two and nine times. The chain carries TRBV3-1 and TRBJ2-7; 7 bases map to TRBD1. V lost 5 bases to trimming and J lost 9 bases; unmatched junction nucleotides: 7. The CDR3 runs to 12 residues. Germline assignment: CDR1 LGHDT and CDR2 YNNKEL (reference sequence). DNA for the CDR3: TGTGCCAGCAGCGCCCACAGGGGCGGGCAGTACTTC. Residues: CASSAHRGGQYF.

The CDR3 protein is CASSLEHYGAFF. The CDR3 coding sequence is TGTGCCAGCAGTTTAGAACATTACGGAGCTTTCTTT. The genes are TRBV12-3 or TRBV12-4 and TRBJ1-1; no clear D. This CDR3 contains 12 residues. Trimming took 1 base from V and 10 from J, leaving 10 bases between them.

As DNA, the CDR3 is TGTGCCAGCAGCCCCAACCATAGCGGGGCTTATATGGAGCAGTACTTC. This encodes CASSPNHSGAYMEQYF. The chain carries TRBV11-2 and TRBJ2-4; 8 nucleotides line up with TRBD2. The germline CDR1 and CDR2 sequences are SGHAT and FQNNGV. The length of the CDR3 is 16 residues. Unmatched junction bases numbered 19, after V lost 5 bases and J lost 13 bases.

This clonotype was seen just once. V and J are TRBV11-2 and TRBJ2-7; D might be TRBD1 or TRBD2, each matching 6 bases. CDR3 length: 15 residues. V was shortened by 0 bases and J by 4 bases, with 13 bases between the two germline ends. Germline V gene sequence: CDR1 SGHAT, CDR2 FQNNGV. As DNA, the CDR3 is TGTGCCAGCAGCTTAGAACCGGGGGCCGTATACGAGCAGTACTTC. Amino acid sequence: CASSLEPGAVYEQYF.

The J gene is TRBJ2-3, the V gene TRBV27; D is unresolved. Trimming removed 5 bases at V and 1 base at J, with 13 bases between. The V gene's germline CDR1 is MNHEY and CDR2 SMNVEV (reference sequence). This CDR3 contains 15 residues. CDR3 residues: CASSPSIQGTDTQYF. The CDR3 bases are TGTGCCAGCAGTCCCTCCATCCAGGGCACAGATACGCAGTATTTT.

The gene calls are TRBV13 and TRBJ2-7, with D perhaps assigned TRBD1 or TRBD2 (6 bases each). V gave up 5 bases and J gave up 1 base, with 21 bases separating them. The germline CDR1 and CDR2 sequences are PRHDT and FYEKMQ (reference sequence). This CDR3 comprises 17 residues. The CDR3 bases are TGTGCCAGCAGCCGAACTAGGGGGGCCGAACCTTCCTACGAGCAGTACTTC. Translation: CASSRTRGAEPSYEQYF.

CDR3 residues: CASRQTGGAEQYF. The CDR3 nucleotides are TGTGCCAGCAGGCAAACAGGGGGCGCCGAGCAGTACTTC. The J gene is TRBJ2-7, the V gene TRBV7-9; 9 bases map to TRBD1. This CDR3 region has 13 residues. Per germline, CDR1 SEHNR and CDR2 FQNEAQ (reference sequence). J was trimmed by 6 bases and V by 6 bases; bases with no gene match: 6.